This TCR beta chain was profiled in a study of brain T cells in children with intractable seizures. Whole-study findings and limits: Only CDR3 sequence similarity suggested viral specificity, without known HCMV serostatus. Pre- and post-surgery blood differed in depth, so pre-surgery absences may be undersampling.

Measured with immunoSEQ multiplex PCR; TCRdb has only the in-frame clones, and not every one. This sample carries about 80,000 clones, more than 75% of them seen once, and the ten largest clones take roughly 24%. The CDR3 runs to 15 residues. The germline V gene has CDR1 MDHEN and CDR2 SYDVKM. V lost 8 bases, J lost 0 bases, and 13 bases lay in between. Surgery cases with the highest brain T cell transcript signatures were chosen for sequencing. Comments on this clone: Its antigen remains unknown.

Specimen: peripheral blood, collected at surgery. This TCR came from a girl aged 2 to 9 with Rasmussen encephalitis and intractable seizures. The V and J genes are TRBV28 and TRBJ1-4; D is unresolved. The CDR3 spells CASAGSLATNEKLFF. The CDR3 DNA follows: TGTGCCAGCGCAGGCAGCCTCGCAACTAATGAAAAACTGTTTTTT.